Presented here are 2 T cell receptor beta chains from one specimen sequenced in a study of high-grade serous ovarian cancer treatment subgroups. The table came from immunoSEQ multiplex PCR; TCRdb's copy has only in-frame clones and leaves some out. The data show just under 4,000 clones, with about 80% seen just once and 9% held by the top ten. Tumor samples were taken before definitive surgery or chemotherapy. The sequenced sample was tumor tissue. Receptor source: a human donor with high-grade serous ovarian cancer.

A single count supports this clone. The rearrangement uses TRBV10-3 and TRBJ2-3, with 10 positions matching TRBD2. The CDR3 runs to 19 residues. The V gene end was trimmed by 6 bases and the J gene end by 4 bases; junction bases not matched to a gene: 19. The germline gives CDR1 ENHRY, CDR2 SYGVKD. This CDR3 is CAISQASPGGSGGSDTQYF. The DNA of the CDR3 is TGTGCCATCAGCCAGGCATCCCCAGGAGGTAGCGGGGGGTCAGATACGCAGTATTTT.

This clone has only one observation. This chain uses TRBV4-2 with TRBJ1-4, with D maybe TRBD1 (5 bases). Germline assignment: CDR1 LGHNA and CDR2 YNFKEQ. This CDR3 is 14 amino acids long. V shed 6 bases and J shed 8 bases, with 16 bases lying between them. CDR3: CASSAQGTPEKLFF. The CDR3 DNA follows: TGTGCCAGCAGTGCCCAGGGAACCCCCGAAAAACTGTTTTTT.